The 11 T cell receptor beta chains listed next were all sequenced from one sample in a study of PD-L1 blockade in urothelial cancer (dated by TCRdb to about 2017). The method behind the library was the immunoSEQ multiplex PCR assay. The immuneACCESS repertoire file appears here via TCRdb, limited to in-frame rearrangements. These files lack a portion of the clones; in checked studies, under half of the deficit traces to unresolved V genes, and the cause of the others is not known. The sample table holds 44,000 or so clones, of which about 87% were seen once. The ten largest make up around 3.9% of the sample. The specimen was PBMCs, collected around atezolizumab (anti-PD-L1) treatment. These receptors were collected from a man older than 75 with urothelial cancer.

This clone was seen just once. The V gene is TRBV5-5, the J gene TRBJ2-7; D is possibly TRBD1 (5 bases). The CDR3 runs 14 residues. The germline V gene has CDR1 SGHKS and CDR2 YYEKEE (reference sequence). With 0 bases removed from V and 6 bases from J, the gap between germline ends came to 13 bases. CDR3 residues: CASSLAAGQGEQYF. CDR3 DNA: TGTGCCAGCAGCTTGGCGGCAGGGCAAGGCGAGCAGTACTTC.

The chain combines TRBV28 with TRBJ2-7; weak D call: TRBD2 (5 bases). V was cut by 5 bases and J by 3 bases, with 8 bases left in between. Germline CDR1 is MDHEN and CDR2 is SYDVKM. The CDR3 has 12 amino acids. Written as DNA, the CDR3 is TGTGCCAGCAGTCTCGGGATCTACGAGCAGTACTTC. This gives the protein CASSLGIYEQYF.

The chain has TRBV7-8 and TRBJ2-7, with 14 positions matching TRBD2. Per the germline V gene, CDR1 is SGHVS and CDR2 is FQNEAQ. The V segment lost 5 bases and the J segment 10 bases; nucleotides outside the gene matches: 4. The CDR3 is 13 amino acids. DNA of the CDR3: TGTGCCAGCAGCAGACTAGCGGGAGGGCGTCAGTACTTC. It yields the protein CASSRLAGGRQYF.

The rearrangement joins TRBV5-6 to TRBJ2-5; 8 bases are a match to TRBD2. This CDR3 has 14 amino acids. The germline CDR1 and CDR2 sequences are SGHDT and YYEEEE. V lost 0 bases, J lost 6 bases, and 4 bases stayed unmatched. CDR3 in amino acids: CASSLGLAKQTQYF. The CDR3 bases are TGTGCCAGCAGCTTGGGACTAGCGAAGCAGACCCAGTACTTC. Combining the CDR3 with reference TRBV5-6 and TRBJ2-5 gives the whole variable domain DAGVTQSPTHLIKTRGQQVTLRCSPKSGHDTVSWYQQALGQGPQFIFQYYEEEERQRGNFPDRFSGHQFPNYSSELNVNALLLGDSALYLCASSLGLAKQTQYFGPGTRLLVL.

J is TRBJ1-2 and V is TRBV29-1, with TRBD1 matching 8 bases. CDR3 length equals 13 residues. The germline V gene has CDR1 SQVTM and CDR2 ANQGSEA. V shed 5 bases and J 1 base; nucleotides not matched to a gene: 3. Here the CDR3 DNA reads TGCAGCGTTTTGACAGGGGTTAACTATGGCTACACCTTC. It codes for CSVLTGVNYGYTF.

The rearrangement links TRBV5-4 to TRBJ2-7; TRBD1 matches 7 bases. In germline, CDR1 is SGHNT, CDR2 YYREEE (reference sequence). The V gene end was trimmed by 3 bases and the J gene end by 2 bases; junction bases not matched to a gene: 5. This CDR3 contains 14 residues. CDR3 amino acids: CASSSDRETYEQYF. In DNA form, the CDR3 reads TGTGCCAGCAGCTCCGACAGGGAAACCTACGAGCAGTACTTC.

Comments on this clone: Other DNA sequences in this sample translate to the same CDR3. Written as DNA, the CDR3 is TGTGCCAGCAGCTTAGAGGGTAGCGGGAGATACGAGCAGTACTTC. Protein product: CASSLEGSGRYEQYF. The chain recombines TRBV7-2 with TRBJ2-7, with 9 bases matching TRBD2. V lost 1 base, J lost 4 bases, and 5 bases stayed unmatched. The CDR3 is made up of 15 amino acids. Germline V gene lookup returns CDR1 SGHTA and CDR2 FQGNSA.

V gene TRBV7-6 combines with J gene TRBJ2-1, with 8 bases identical to TRBD2. Germline CDR1 reads SGHVS; CDR2 reads FNYEAQ. The V segment lost 1 base and the J segment 6 bases; nucleotides outside the gene matches: 5. CDR3 length: 15 residues. CDR3 in amino acids: CASSLGTSFANEQFF. The CDR3 DNA follows: TGTGCCAGCAGCTTAGGGACTAGCTTCGCCAATGAGCAGTTCTTC. Supplemented by reference TRBV7-6 and TRBJ2-1, the full variable domain reads GAGVSQSPRYKVTKRGQDVALRCDPISGHVSLYWYRQALGQGPEFLTYFNYEAQQDKSGLPNDRFSAERPEGSISTLTIQRTEQRDSAMYRCASSLGTSFANEQFFGPGTRLTVL.

In this sample, this clone turned up once. The chain joins TRBV7-2 to TRBJ1-2; D not resolved. The CDR3 extends over 13 amino acids. CDR1 is SGHTA and CDR2 is FQGNSA in the germline V gene. Trimming removed 3 bases at V and 6 bases at J, with 11 bases between. The CDR3 bases are TGTGCCAGCAGCTTTCGGGGTTTAGATGGCTACACCTTC. It encodes CASSFRGLDGYTF.

V usage is TRBV5-1 and J usage is TRBJ2-3, with 8 bases fitting TRBD2. The CDR3 is made up of 15 amino acids. CDR1 is SGHRS, CDR2 YFSETQ, per germline. V lost 1 base to trimming and J lost 8 bases; unmatched junction nucleotides: 9. CDR3 nucleotides: TGCGCCAGCAGCTTGAAAGCGGGAGAACCCGGTACGCAGTATTTT. It translates to CASSLKAGEPGTQYF. The whole variable domain, filled in from reference TRBV5-1 and TRBJ2-3, reads KAGVTQTPRYLIKTRGQQVTLSCSPISGHRSVSWYQQTPGQGLQFLFEYFSETQRNKGNFPGRFSGRQFSNSRSEMNVSTLELGDSALYLCASSLKAGEPGTQYFGPGTRLTVL.

The V and J genes are TRBV19 and TRBJ2-1; D is unclear. Trimming stripped 5 bases from V and 1 base from J, with 12 bases between. CDR1 and CDR2 (germline): LNHDA, SQIVND (reference sequence). This CDR3 is 15 amino acids long. The DNA of the CDR3 is TGTGCCAGTAGTCCCGGTGGGCTTTCCTACAATGAGCAGTTCTTC. Residues: CASSPGGLSYNEQFF.